Sequencing of this T cell receptor (beta chain) was carried out in a study of cytomegalovirus exposure and HLA in healthy donors (dated 2017 in TCRdb). Describing the broader study: In an earlier analysis of some 610 of the donors, roughly 300 Gb of sequence data and 90 million to 130 million unique TCR beta sequences from approximately 180 million T cells were reported. An early release that covered fewer than 800 HLA-typed donors contained approximately 300 gigabases of sequencing data and some 87 million unique TCR sequences. Of the approximately 400 genotyped donors, roughly 85% fell in the genetic ancestry cluster associated with self-reported Caucasian donors. The study was designed to test whether signatures of past pathogen exposure could be identified by cataloging public T cell receptors. Using immunosequencing, the study profiled T cell repertoires from about 610 subjects and related those repertoires to cytomegalovirus serostatus. Besides the first cohort of approximately 710 subjects, a separate validation cohort made up of roughly 120 different subjects was used. To predict cytomegalovirus infection status, the study brought together high-throughput TCR immunosequencing, statistical association of individual TCRs with disease status, and machine learning. A later analysis re-analyzed previously published TCR beta repertoires from 550 to 700 donors and added high-resolution HLA genotyping to study TCR occurrence patterns. The later analysis used no new phenotypic data to find candidate immune exposures, relying instead on TCR beta sequences and their occurrence across donors. In an earlier analysis of 587 of the donors, high-throughput TCR beta sequencing was used to judge whether each TCR beta V gene segment behaved as functional or pseudogenic. Alongside the repertoire data, information on donor age, sex, ethnicity and CMV serostatus was compiled. In a later genetic analysis, genome-wide SNP genotypes for about three fifths of the 666 donors were used, and that subset was treated as a discovery cohort. All discovery cohort repertoires had been generated on a single sequencing platform. HLA typing covered class I and class II loci at four-digit resolution. The number of donors typed differed by locus, with about 629-630 for A, B, C, DRB1 and DQB1, 522 for DQA1, 600 to 610 for DPA1, and some 440 for DPB1. Several DR-DQ haplotypes were treated as single units for association and clustering because of strong linkage in the cohort. On average, roughly 240,000 unique TCR beta nucleotide sequences were sequenced per donor among several hundred genotyped donors of the cohort, with roughly 18% of those sequences being non-productive.

The investigation overall reported the following: Because some donors lacked HLA typing at each locus, the association tests relied only on the typed subset. Most TCR sequences were observed very rarely across donors, whereas some public TCRs were present in many individuals. Correlated functional status among segregating V segments might reflect linkage disequilibrium, but an unknown experimental factor could not be ruled out. In a later analysis, HLA-associated TCR beta chains were found to be more clonally expanded and to have lower generation probabilities than equally common non-associated chains. According to a later analysis, parvovirus B19, influenza, CMV and Epstein-Barr virus appeared linked to several top co-occurrence clusters. Only TCR beta chains were sequenced in this cohort, and the absence of alpha or paired-chain data limited detectable features. A later analysis found that most CMV-associated TCR beta chains appeared HLA-restricted, with HLA associations seemingly driven largely by CMV exposure. In both the original and validation cohorts, the classifier was reported to diagnose cytomegalovirus status with high specificity and sensitivity. An association between a missense DCLRE1C variant and V-gene and J-gene trimming of TCR beta chains was found in a later genetic analysis and replicated in an independent cohort. A group of highly shared sequence variants was considered likely to be a technical artifact of the sequencing pipeline. The study listed over 150 TCR beta chains as associated with cytomegalovirus. A further reported finding was that TCR beta sequences accurately predicted the HLA-A and HLA-B alleles for most subjects in the first cohort. For the cohort, immune exposure information was limited to CMV serostatus. Roughly uniform sequencing depth across donors was assumed in presence/absence analyses, although this assumption may not hold. In an earlier analysis of some 550 of the donors, most TCR beta V segments were observed in productive rearrangements about 87% or about 30% of the time, broadly matching IMGT annotations. Strong co-occurrence of HLA alleles, especially DR and DQ, made assigning TCR associations to individual alleles difficult. According to the authors, the approach could potentially be generalized to other disease states and immunological phenotypes. Because counts were too low, 15 to 20 rarely observed V segments, including chromosome 9 orphons, were left out of the earlier analysis of 500 to 650 of the donors. Some IMGT-functional V segments, including TRBV6-2 and TRBV6-3, could not be distinguished by the 87-base-pair reads and were therefore excluded. A later genetic analysis reported fewer N-insertions in productive TCRs among donors in an Asian-associated ancestry cluster than the approximately 670-donor mean. According to a later analysis, TCR association rates differed among HLA loci, with DRB1 alleles showing the most associated TCRs and HLA-C alleles showing the fewest. In a later analysis, more than 15,000 TCR beta sequences were associated with specific HLA alleles at a false discovery rate of 0.05. A few of the identified cytomegalovirus-associated TCR beta chains were confirmed in vitro to be specific for cytomegalovirus antigens.

For this clone: This receptor's antigen is unknown. The record has no base qualities; no much larger clone is one base away.

CDR1 and CDR2 were assigned from the germline V gene as SGDLS and YYNGEE. V is shortened by 4 bases, J by 5 bases, and the region joining them spans 18 bases. The CDR3 starts with the cysteine, ends with the phenylalanine, and has 15 residues. This entry keeps only the CDR3 DNA: 45 bases, framed from base 1. The receptor library was made with the immunoSEQ multiplex PCR assay. A mixture of 60 forward primers for TCR Vbeta segments and 13 reverse primers for TCR Jbeta segments was used in the multiplex PCR. The CDR3 region of rearranged TCR beta genes was amplified from genomic DNA by a multiplex PCR assay. The Illumina HiSeq System was used to sequence the amplified TCR beta libraries as 87-base-pair reads. As for how the authors treated the data: A later analysis counted approximately 84 million unique TCR beta chains across the 666 repertoires, and some 12 million of these chains were shared by at least two donors. A nearest-neighbor algorithm error-corrected the raw reads and collapsed the reads into unique sequences, merging closely related sequences to remove PCR and sequencing errors. CDR3 sequences were aligned to IMGT reference sequences to assign V, D and J gene segments. For a sequence to be retained, a match of at least six nucleotides to both a V gene segment and a J gene segment was required. Rearrangements were classified as productive when the CDR3 lacked stop codons and remained in frame with V and J, and all other rearrangements were classified as non-productive. CDR3 was defined by IMGT convention, running from the second conserved V-encoded cysteine to the conserved J-encoded phenylalanine. Sequences without an unambiguous match to a single V gene segment were excluded from the earlier analysis of several hundred of the donors. An earlier analysis of a few hundred of the donors called V segments functional above 56.7% productive rearrangements and segregating when the between-donor standard deviation exceeded 5%. A statistical classification framework was built to diagnose cytomegalovirus status from the catalog of TCR beta chain sequences. In a later analysis, V and J genes were assigned by comparing TCR nucleotide sequences against IMGT/GENE-DB human TR gene sequences. The TCRdist pipeline was used in a later analysis to assign CDR3 sequences and most-parsimonious VDJ recombination scenarios. In a later analysis, each TCR beta chain was defined by its CDR3 amino acid sequence together with its V-gene family, and reads lacking a unique V-gene family were excluded. In a later analysis, fewer than 650 highly shared, low-generation-probability nucleotide sequences were removed to address suspected cross-contamination and a sequencing artifact. For each public chain, a later analysis derived a clonal expansion index from normalized ranks of inferred template counts within each repertoire. Generation probabilities in a later analysis came from a VDJ recombination model fitted to out-of-frame rearrangements, and those results were checked against IGoR. In a later analysis, hypergeometric tests were used to score TCR-TCR, TCR-HLA and TCR-CMV co-occurrence, with a repertoire-size bias correction applied to TCR pairs. In a later analysis, false discovery rates were estimated by permuting HLA or CMV assignments 20 times. In a later analysis, co-occurring TCRs were grouped using DBSCAN, and TCRdist sequence similarity was added for clustering within HLA-allele-positive subsets. Co-occurrence clustering excluded repertoires with fewer than 30,000 or more than 120,000 public chains, plus five with anomalous nucleotide sharing. Imported from immuneACCESS, the table was reduced by TCRdb to in-frame sequences with V and J called. These copies leave out some clones; in studies compared against another copy, an unresolved V gene accounts for under half, and the cause of the remainder is not known. The DNA was the basis for D and trimming; V, J and clone size are from that table. Present in this sample are about 150,000 clones, over 80% of which were seen just once. Together, the top ten hold approximately 2.1% of the sample.

The cohort was made up of 650 to 700 healthy bone marrow donors. Cohort members were all nominally healthy when sampled, although unrecorded immune exposures were likely present. The donor tested CMV seronegative and was one of the 352 seronegative cohort members. Each donor provided a peripheral blood sample, and peripheral blood mononuclear cells were used for TCR beta sequencing. The Qiagen DNeasy Blood Extraction Kit was used to extract genomic DNA from the blood cell samples. The clonotype comes from a male donor in good health and CMV-seronegative. This receptor chain uses TRBV9 and TRBJ1-1; no D gene can be assigned with confidence. The sequenced sample consisted of PBMCs. The DNA sequence is given as TGTGCCAGCAGCCCTTCAGTGGTCATCGGGACTGAAGCTTTCTTT. Its protein product is CASSPSVVIGTEAFF. The entire variable domain, with the stretches around the CDR3 drawn from the reference TRBV9 and TRBJ1-1 proteins, is DSGVTQTPKHLITATGQRVTLRCSPRSGDLSVYWYQQSLDQGLQFLIQYYNGEERAKGNILERFSAQQFPDLHSELNLSSLELGDSALYFCASSPSVVIGTEAFFGQGTRLTVV.